The TCR beta chain described here comes from a study of beta chain features in type 1 diabetes. Study-level findings and limits: Naive, central memory and Treg TCRB repertoires appeared more alike in patients than in healthy donors.

Sequenced material consisted of expressed TCRB transcripts (all of the isolated RNA was reverse transcribed). This table comes from immunoSEQ multiplex PCR, and its TCRdb copy is limited to in-frame clones, with some not included. The table shows 400,000 to 550,000 clones, with roughly 11% occurring only once. This clone appeared a few times. Antigen unknown. Germline CDR1 GTSNPN, CDR2 SVGIG (reference sequence). Trimming stripped 4 bases from V and 4 bases from J, with 13 bases between. The CDR3 has 13 residues. The source of this sequence is a woman in her late teens or twenties in good health. The chain joins TRBV30 to TRBJ2-5; D gene unclear. Sequencing was done on a sample of naive CD4+ T cells from blood. CDR3 sequence: CAWNGRLGETQYF. CDR3 in DNA: TGTGCCTGGAACGGTAGGCTGGGAGAGACCCAGTACTTC.